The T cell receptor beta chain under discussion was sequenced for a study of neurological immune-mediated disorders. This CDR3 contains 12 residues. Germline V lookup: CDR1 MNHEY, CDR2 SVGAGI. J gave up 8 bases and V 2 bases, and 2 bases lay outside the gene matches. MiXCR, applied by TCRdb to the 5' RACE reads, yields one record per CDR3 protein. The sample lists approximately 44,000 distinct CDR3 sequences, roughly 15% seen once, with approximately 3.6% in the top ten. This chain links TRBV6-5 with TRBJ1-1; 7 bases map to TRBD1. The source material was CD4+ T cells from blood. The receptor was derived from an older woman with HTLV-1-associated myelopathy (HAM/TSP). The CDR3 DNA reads TGTGCCAGCAGTTACCAGACAGGGGAAGCTTTCTTT. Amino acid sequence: CASSYQTGEAFF.